This TCR beta chain came from a study of cytomegalovirus exposure and HLA in healthy donors. V was trimmed by 3 bases and J by 5 bases, leaving 7 bases between them. This CDR3 contains 12 residues. Germline lookup yields CDR1 LGHNA and CDR2 YNFKEQ. Researchers ran the PCR with 60 Vbeta and 13 Jbeta primers. Using immunoSEQ multiplex PCR, the repertoire was profiled, and TCRdb retains in-frame clones only, with some absent. The table counts approximately 92,000 clones; roughly 3.4% lies in the top ten. V gene TRBV4-2 combines with J gene TRBJ1-1; D gene uncertain. Sequenced input: PBMCs. This receptor was identified in a woman aged 30 to 39 in good health and CMV-seronegative. CDR3 bases: TGTGCCAGCAGCCATCGCCAGACTGAAGCTTTCTTT. Translation: CASSHRQTEAFF.